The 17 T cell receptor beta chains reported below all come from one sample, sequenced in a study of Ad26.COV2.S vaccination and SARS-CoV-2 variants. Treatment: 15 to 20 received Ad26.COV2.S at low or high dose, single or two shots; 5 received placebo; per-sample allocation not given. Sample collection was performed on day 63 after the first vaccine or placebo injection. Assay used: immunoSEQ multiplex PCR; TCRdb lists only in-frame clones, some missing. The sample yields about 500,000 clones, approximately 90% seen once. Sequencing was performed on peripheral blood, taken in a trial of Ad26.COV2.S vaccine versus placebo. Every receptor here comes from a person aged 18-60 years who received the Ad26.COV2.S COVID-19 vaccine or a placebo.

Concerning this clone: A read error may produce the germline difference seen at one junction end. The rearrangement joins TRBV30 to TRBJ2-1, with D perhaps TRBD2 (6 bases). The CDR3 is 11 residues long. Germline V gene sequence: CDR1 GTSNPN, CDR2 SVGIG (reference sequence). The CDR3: CAWSVGGIRIF. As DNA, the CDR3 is TGTGCCTGGAGTGTTGGAGGGATTAGGATCTTC.

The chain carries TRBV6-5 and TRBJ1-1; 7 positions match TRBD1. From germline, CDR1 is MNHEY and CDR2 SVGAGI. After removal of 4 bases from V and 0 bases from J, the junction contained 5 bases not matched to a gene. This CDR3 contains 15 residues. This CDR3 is CASSSEGAMNTEAFF. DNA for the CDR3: TGTGCCAGCAGTTCTGAGGGGGCGATGAACACTGAAGCTTTCTTT.

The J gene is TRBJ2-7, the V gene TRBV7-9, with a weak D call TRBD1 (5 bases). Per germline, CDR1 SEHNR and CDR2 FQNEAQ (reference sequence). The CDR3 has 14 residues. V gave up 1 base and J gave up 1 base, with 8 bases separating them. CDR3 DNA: TGTGCCAGCAGCTTAGGACAGAATTCCTACGAGCAGTACTTC. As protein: CASSLGQNSYEQYF.

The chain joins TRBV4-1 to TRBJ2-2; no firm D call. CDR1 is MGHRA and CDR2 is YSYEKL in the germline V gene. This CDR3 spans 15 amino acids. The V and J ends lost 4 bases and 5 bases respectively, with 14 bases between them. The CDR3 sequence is CASSPQTGFTGELFF. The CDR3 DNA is TGCGCCAGCAGCCCCCAGACGGGTTTTACCGGGGAGCTGTTTTTT.

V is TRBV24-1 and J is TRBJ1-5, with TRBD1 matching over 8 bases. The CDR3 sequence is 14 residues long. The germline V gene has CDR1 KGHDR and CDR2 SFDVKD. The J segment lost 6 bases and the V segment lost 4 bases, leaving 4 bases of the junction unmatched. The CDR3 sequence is CATSEQGGGQPQHF. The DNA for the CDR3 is TGTGCCACCAGTGAACAGGGGGGGGGTCAGCCCCAGCATTTT.

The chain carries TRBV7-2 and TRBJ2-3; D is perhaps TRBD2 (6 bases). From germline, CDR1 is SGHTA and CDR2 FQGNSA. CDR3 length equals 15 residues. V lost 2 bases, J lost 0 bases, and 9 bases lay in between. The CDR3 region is CASSLSSESTDTQYF. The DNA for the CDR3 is TGTGCCAGCAGCTTATCTAGCGAGAGCACAGATACGCAGTATTTT.

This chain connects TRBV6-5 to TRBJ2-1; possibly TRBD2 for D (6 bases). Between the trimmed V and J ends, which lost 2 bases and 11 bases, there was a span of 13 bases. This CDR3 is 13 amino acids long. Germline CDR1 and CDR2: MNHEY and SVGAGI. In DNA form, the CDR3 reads TGTGCCAGCAGTTACCCCGGGACTTTTCAGCAGTTCTTC. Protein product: CASSYPGTFQQFF.

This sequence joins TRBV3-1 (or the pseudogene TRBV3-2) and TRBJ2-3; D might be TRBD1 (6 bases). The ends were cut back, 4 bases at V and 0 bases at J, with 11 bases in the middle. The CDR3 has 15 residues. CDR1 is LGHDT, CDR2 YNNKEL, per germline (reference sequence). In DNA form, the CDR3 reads TGTGCCAGCAGCCGGCAACAGGGCAGCACAGATACGCAGTATTTT. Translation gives CASSRQQGSTDTQYF.

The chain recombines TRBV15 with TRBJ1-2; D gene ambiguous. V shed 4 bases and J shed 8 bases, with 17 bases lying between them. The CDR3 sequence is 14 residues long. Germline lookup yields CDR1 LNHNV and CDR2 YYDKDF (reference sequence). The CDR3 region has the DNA TGTGCCACCAGCAACGGCTTCCGGGCCGGCGGCTACACCTTC. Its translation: CATSNGFRAGGYTF.

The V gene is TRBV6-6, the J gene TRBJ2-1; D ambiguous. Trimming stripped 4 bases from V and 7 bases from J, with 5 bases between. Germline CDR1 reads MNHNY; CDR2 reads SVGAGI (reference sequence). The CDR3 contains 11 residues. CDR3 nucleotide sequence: TGTGCCAGCAGTTCCCGGAATGAGCAGTTCTTC. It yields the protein CASSSRNEQFF.

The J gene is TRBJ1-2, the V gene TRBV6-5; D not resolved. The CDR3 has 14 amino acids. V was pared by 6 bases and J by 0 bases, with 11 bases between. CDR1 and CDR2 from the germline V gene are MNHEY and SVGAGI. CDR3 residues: CASSITTPNYGYTF. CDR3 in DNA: TGTGCCAGCAGCATCACGACACCTAACTATGGCTACACCTTC.

CDR3 protein: CASSLGPGTKTGELFF. CDR3 nucleotide sequence: TGTGCCAGCAGCTTAGGGCCCGGGACCAAGACCGGGGAGCTGTTTTTT. The rearrangement uses TRBV7-9 and TRBJ2-2, with D possibly being TRBD1 or TRBD2 (5 bases each). Per germline, CDR1 SEHNR and CDR2 FQNEAQ (reference sequence). Trimming pared 1 base from V and 5 bases from J, leaving 14 bases between. The CDR3 is 16 amino acids.

CDR3 bases: TGTGCCAGCAGTTTATTCGTCCGCAATGAGCAGTTCTTC. It is translated as CASSLFVRNEQFF. The rearrangement joins TRBV27 to TRBJ2-1, with D hard to call. This CDR3 is 13 amino acids long. V shed 1 base and J shed 6 bases, with 7 bases lying between them. Germline assignment: CDR1 MNHEY and CDR2 SMNVEV (reference sequence).

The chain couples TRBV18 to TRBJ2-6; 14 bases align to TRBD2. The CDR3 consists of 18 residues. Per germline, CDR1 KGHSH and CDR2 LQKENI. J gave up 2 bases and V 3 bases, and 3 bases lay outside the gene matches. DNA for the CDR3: TGTGCCAGCTCACCGCCGGGACTAGCGGGGGCTGGGGCCAACGTCCTGACTTTC. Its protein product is CASSPPGLAGAGANVLTF.

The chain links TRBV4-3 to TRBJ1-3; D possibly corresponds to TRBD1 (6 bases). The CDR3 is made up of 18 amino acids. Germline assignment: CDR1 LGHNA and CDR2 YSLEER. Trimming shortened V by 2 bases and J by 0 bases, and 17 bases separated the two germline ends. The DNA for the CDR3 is TGCGCCAGCAGCCAATCCTCCCGAGGGGGAGCCTCTGGAAACACCATATATTTT. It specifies CASSQSSRGGASGNTIYF.

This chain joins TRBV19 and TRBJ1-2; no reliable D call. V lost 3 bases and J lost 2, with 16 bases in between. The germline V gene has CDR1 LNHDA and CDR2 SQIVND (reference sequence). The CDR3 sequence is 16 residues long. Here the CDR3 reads CASSIYPGHFNYGYTF. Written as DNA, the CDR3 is TGTGCCAGTAGTATTTATCCGGGCCATTTCAACTATGGCTACACCTTC. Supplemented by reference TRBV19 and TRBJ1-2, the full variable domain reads DGGITQSPKYLFRKEGQNVTLSCEQNLNHDAMYWYRQDPGQGLRLIYYSQIVNDFQKGDIAEGYSVSREKKESFPLTVTSAQKNPTAFYLCASSIYPGHFNYGYTFGSGTRLTVV.

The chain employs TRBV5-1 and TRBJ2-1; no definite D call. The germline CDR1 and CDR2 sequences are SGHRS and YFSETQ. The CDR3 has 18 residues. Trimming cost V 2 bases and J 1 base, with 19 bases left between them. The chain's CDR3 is CASSLSSIGSISYNEQFF. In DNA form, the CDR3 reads TGCGCCAGCAGCTTAAGTTCGATTGGCAGCATATCCTACAATGAGCAGTTCTTC.